This TCR beta chain was observed in a study of blood T cell repertoires in COVID-19. The CDR3 consists of 19 residues. CDR1 and CDR2 (germline): LGHNA, YNFKEQ. Deletions cut 0 bases from V and 2 bases from J, with 20 bases between. Original processing notes: The authors estimated nucleated cell counts from reference gene primer amplification. Generated by immunoSEQ multiplex PCR, the TCRdb table keeps only in-frame clones and is missing some. V, J and clone size derive from that table, while D and trimming were established from the DNA sequence. Among some 350,000 clones listed, around 90% were seen once.

The J gene is TRBJ1-5, the V gene TRBV4-2; D remains unclear. This clonotype was sampled from a man between 18 and 29 years old with active or convalescent COVID-19. The sequenced material came from peripheral blood. CDR3 amino acids: CASSQEFPGSGYGNQPQHF. CDR3 in DNA: TGTGCCAGCAGCCAAGAGTTCCCGGGGTCGGGGTACGGCAATCAGCCCCAGCATTTT.